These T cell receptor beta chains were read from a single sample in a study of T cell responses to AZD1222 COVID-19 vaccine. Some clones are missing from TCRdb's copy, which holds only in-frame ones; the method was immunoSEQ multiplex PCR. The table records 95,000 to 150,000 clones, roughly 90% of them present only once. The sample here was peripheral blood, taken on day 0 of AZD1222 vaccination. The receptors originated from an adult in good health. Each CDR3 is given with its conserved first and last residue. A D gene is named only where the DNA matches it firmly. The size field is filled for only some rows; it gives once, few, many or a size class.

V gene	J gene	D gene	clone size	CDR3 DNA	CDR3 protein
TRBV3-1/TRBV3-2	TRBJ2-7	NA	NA	TGTGCCAGCAGCCAAGAATCCGGGGCCCCACCCGAGCAGTACTTC	CASSQESGAPPEQYF
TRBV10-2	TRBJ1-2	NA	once	TGCGCCAGCAGTGAGTCGTTGGGGGCAGGAGGCTACACCTTC	CASSESLGAGGYTF
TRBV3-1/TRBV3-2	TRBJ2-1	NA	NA	TGTGCCAGCAGCCAAGAGAGAGGGAGGAGGGACAATGAGCAGTTCTTC	CASSQERGRRDNEQFF
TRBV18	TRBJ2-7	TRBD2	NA	TGTGCCAGCTCACCACTCGTGGCGGGAGTGAACTCCGAGCAGTACTTC	CASSPLVAGVNSEQYF
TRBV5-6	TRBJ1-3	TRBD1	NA	TGTGCCAGCAGCTTGGCCGCAGGGGGCGGAAACACCATATATTTT	CASSLAAGGGNTIYF
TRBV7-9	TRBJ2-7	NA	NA	TGTGCCAGCAGCTTCCGCACCAGCTCCTACGAGCAGTACTTC	CASSFRTSSYEQYF
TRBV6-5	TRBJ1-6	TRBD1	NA	TGTGCCAGCAGCCAAGGACAGGGAGGGTCACCCCTCCACTTT	CASSQGQGGSPLHF
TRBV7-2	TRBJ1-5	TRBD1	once	TGTGCCAGCAGCCTATGGGGACAGACTAATCAGCCCCAGCATTTT	CASSLWGQTNQPQHF
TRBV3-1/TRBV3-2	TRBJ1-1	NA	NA	TGTGCCAGCAGCCTCTATCCGGCAAGGGGGGAATCTGAAGCTTTCTTT	CASSLYPARGESEAFF
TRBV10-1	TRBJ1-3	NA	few	TGCGCCAGCAGTGCGGCAGGCCGAAACACCATATATTTT	CASSAAGRNTIYF
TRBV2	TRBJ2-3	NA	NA	TGTGCCATCCAACTGGCACAGCGGGACAATCTCGCAGATACGCAGTATTTT	CAIQLAQRDNLADTQYF
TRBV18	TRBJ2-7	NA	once	TGTGCCAGCTCACCAGTCTCCCCCCTGAGAGGAGTCGAGCAGTACTTC	CASSPVSPLRGVEQYF
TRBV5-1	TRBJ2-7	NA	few	TGCGCCAGCACCTTTTCCCCGGGGGGCGACGAGCAGTACTTC	CASTFSPGGDEQYF
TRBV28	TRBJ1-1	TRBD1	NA	TGTGCCAGCAGTTTGGGACAGACTGAAGCTTTCTTT	CASSLGQTEAFF
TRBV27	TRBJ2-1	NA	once	TGTGCCAGCAGTTTATCCTATGGGCCCCGAGGGGGTCTCAATGAGCAGTTCTTC	CASSLSYGPRGGLNEQFF
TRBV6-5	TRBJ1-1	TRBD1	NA	TGTGCCAGCAGTCCGGACAGGAGGAACACTGAAGCTTTCTTT	CASSPDRRNTEAFF
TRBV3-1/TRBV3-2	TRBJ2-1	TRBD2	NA	TGTGCCAGCAGCTCATGGACTAGCGGGAGGTCCTACAATGAGCAGTTCTTC	CASSSWTSGRSYNEQFF
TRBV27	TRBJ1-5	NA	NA	TGTGCCAGCAGTTTATACCCGGGGAGTCAGCCCCAGCATTTT	CASSLYPGSQPQHF
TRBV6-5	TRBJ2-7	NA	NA	TGTGCCAGCAGTTCCCCCCTCTACGGTGTTCTCTACGAGCAGTACTTC	CASSSPLYGVLYEQYF